A selection of T cell receptor beta chains follows, all from one sample in a study of blood T cells in healthy people across ages. TCRdb re-analysed the 5' RACE reads in MiXCR, keeping a single row per CDR3 protein. The sample lists some 1,500,000 distinct CDR3 sequences, approximately 43% occurring once. The sequencing input was blood. These receptors all stem from a woman between 18 and 29 years old in good health. Each CDR3 is given with its conserved first and last residue. Fields, in order: V gene, CDR3 length, J gene, clone size, D gene, CDR3 protein, CDR3 DNA. D genes are given only for firm matches. Clone size, where shown, is once, few, many, or a class for clones that have expanded.

TRBV11-3	15	TRBJ2-3	few	TRBD2	CASGTSGRSTDTQYF	TGTGCCAGCGGTACTAGCGGGAGAAGCACAGATACGCAGTATTTT
TRBV9	16	TRBJ2-7	.	.	CASSGNLRGSYNEQYF	TGTGCCAGCAGCGGTAACCTCAGGGGCTCCTACAATGAGCAGTACTTC
TRBV10-3	13	TRBJ2-1	.	.	CAISEDNGNEQFF	TGTGCCATCAGTGAGGACAATGGGAATGAGCAGTTCTTC
TRBV20-1	13	TRBJ2-5	.	.	CSASRWDQETQYF	TGCAGTGCTAGTAGGTGGGATCAAGAGACCCAGTACTTC
TRBV15	13	TRBJ2-3	.	TRBD1	CATIETGTDTQYF	TGTGCCACCATCGAGACAGGGACGGATACGCAGTATTTT
TRBV9	16	TRBJ1-2	.	.	CASSVGRGPLNYGYTF	TGTGCCAGCAGCGTAGGGAGGGGCCCCCTTAACTATGGCTACACCTTC
TRBV12-3/TRBV12-4	15	TRBJ2-7	.	.	CASSLGGGNPYEQYF	TGTGCCAGCAGTTTAGGGGGTGGAAATCCCTACGAGCAGTACTTC
TRBV20-1	16	TRBJ2-1	.	TRBD2	CSARVSSGRSVYEQFF	TGCAGTGCTAGAGTTTCCAGCGGGAGGTCCGTATATGAGCAGTTCTTC
TRBV27	15	TRBJ2-3	many	.	CASSSISVSTDTQYF	TGTGCCAGCAGTTCCATTAGCGTCAGCACAGATACGCAGTATTTT
TRBV27	15	TRBJ1-4	few	.	CASSLFRATNEKLFF	TGTGCCAGCAGTTTATTCCGTGCAACTAATGAAAAACTGTTTTTT
TRBV12-3/TRBV12-4	13	TRBJ2-7	.	.	CASSPGYGNEQYF	TGTGCCAGCAGCCCTGGTTACGGGAATGAGCAGTACTTC
TRBV7-2	13	TRBJ1-2	.	.	CASSFNSNYGYTF	TGTGCCAGCAGCTTCAACAGTAACTATGGCTACACCTTC
TRBV7-9	13	TRBJ2-3	.	.	CASSPEYSDTQYF	TGTGCCAGCAGCCCCGAATACTCAGATACGCAGTATTTT
TRBV28	15	TRBJ2-7	.	.	CASSSRPPKSHEQYF	TGTGCCAGCAGTTCCCGCCCCCCTAAAAGTCACGAGCAGTACTTC
TRBV30	13	TRBJ2-7	.	.	CACREKRSYEQYF	TGTGCCTGCCGGGAGAAAAGGAGCTACGAGCAGTACTTC
TRBV4-1	15	TRBJ2-1	.	TRBD2	CASSPRTSGGAVLFF	TGCGCCAGCAGCCCACGGACTAGCGGGGGGGCCGTTCTGTTCTTC
TRBV29-1	13	TRBJ1-1	.	TRBD1	CSGRTGGGTEAFF	TGCAGCGGCCGGACAGGGGGCGGCACTGAAGCTTTCTTT
TRBV10-3	13	TRBJ2-5	once	TRBD1	CTISSRDRTQQYF	TGTACCATCAGTTCCCGGGACAGAACACAGCAGTACTTC
TRBV20-1	13	TRBJ1-2	.	.	CSAIIRGGYGYTF	TGCAGTGCTATAATAAGGGGTGGATATGGCTACACCTTC
TRBV5-1	16	TRBJ2-1	few	TRBD2	CASSLYDSGAYNEQFF	TGCGCCAGCAGCTTGTATGATAGCGGGGCCTACAATGAGCAGTTCTTC
TRBV24-1	13	TRBJ1-1	few	TRBD1	CATQGAGNTEAFF	TGTGCCACCCAGGGGGCTGGAAACACTGAAGCTTTCTTT
TRBV2	12	TRBJ1-2	few	.	CASSAKVSGYTF	TGTGCCAGCAGCGCTAAAGTCAGTGGCTACACCTTC
TRBV5-1	14	TRBJ1-1	many	TRBD1	CASSSQGANTEAFF	TGCGCCAGCAGCTCACAGGGGGCGAACACTGAAGCTTTCTTT
TRBV4-3	19	TRBJ2-4	once	.	CASSQDLLPQPLAKNIQYF	TGCGCCAGCAGCCAAGATCTTCTTCCGCAACCACTAGCCAAAAACATTCAGTACTTC
TRBV12-3/TRBV12-4	15	TRBJ2-1	few	.	CASSPLAGPYNEQFF	TGTGCCAGCAGCCCCCTAGCTGGGCCCTACAATGAGCAGTTCTTC
TRBV9	15	TRBJ2-2	few	.	CASSVGRSSPPELFF	TGTGCCAGCAGCGTAGGGCGGTCTTCCCCTCCCGAGCTGTTTTTT
TRBV28	14	TRBJ1-2	.	.	CASSSGSVNYGYTF	TGTGCCAGCAGTTCCGGAAGCGTTAACTATGGCTACACCTTC